These 16 T cell receptor beta chains were all obtained from the same sample, sequenced in a study of tumor-infiltrating T cells and Merkel cell polyomavirus. Turning to the study itself: The study examined CD8+ T cells specific for the Merkel cell polyomavirus KLL epitope.

Assay used: immunoSEQ multiplex PCR; TCRdb lists only in-frame clones, some missing. The repertoire holds around 25,000 clones, about 90% seen once, with more than 2.5% in the top ten. All patients' tumors stained robustly positive for Merkel cell polyomavirus Large T antigen by immunohistochemistry. The material sequenced was lymph node tissue. The source of these receptors is a man aged 45-65 years with Merkel cell carcinoma.

The V gene is TRBV11-2, the J gene TRBJ2-5; no clear D gene. This CDR3 is 12 amino acids long. Trimming pared 3 bases from V and 5 bases from J, leaving 7 bases between. Germline-derived CDR1 and CDR2 are SGHAT and FQNNGV. CDR3 in DNA: TGTGCCAGCAGCTTGGCGCGGGAGACCCAGTACTTC. Amino acids: CASSLARETQYF.

V gene TRBV5-8 combines with J gene TRBJ1-2; the match to TRBD1 covers 7 bases. J lost 9 bases, V lost 3 bases, and 5 bases had no gene match. The V gene's germline CDR1 is SGHTS and CDR2 YDEGEE. CDR3 length: 12 amino acids. The CDR3 protein is CASSYRQGSYTF. CDR3 nucleotide sequence: TGTGCCAGCAGCTATCGACAGGGAAGCTACACCTTC. Together with reference TRBV5-8 and TRBJ1-2, the CDR3 gives the full variable domain: EAGVTQSPTHLIKTRGQQATLRCSPISGHTSVYWYQQALGLGLQFLLWYDEGEERNRGNFPPRFSGRQFPNYSSELNVNALELEDSALYLCASSYRQGSYTFGSGTRLTVV.

The V and J genes are TRBV7-9 and TRBJ1-5; 11 nucleotides match TRBD1. J gave up 4 bases and V 5 bases, and 7 bases lay outside the gene matches. There are 16 residues in the CDR3. CDR1 is SEHNR and CDR2 is FQNEAQ in the germline V gene (reference sequence). CDR3 DNA: TGTGCCAGCAGCACGGGACAGGGGGGGCTTAATCAGCCCCAGCATTTT. Protein sequence: CASSTGQGGLNQPQHF.

CDR3 nucleotides: TGTGCCAGCAGTCCTAAGTGGGAGGTGCATGAGCAGTTCTTC. Amino acids: CASSPKWEVHEQFF. The chain employs TRBV28 and TRBJ2-1, with TRBD2 as a possible D gene (6 bases). Germline V lookup: CDR1 MDHEN, CDR2 SYDVKM. The CDR3 is 14 amino acids. V gave up 5 bases and J gave up 8 bases, with 16 bases separating them. The variable domain in full, with the rest retrieved from reference TRBV28 and TRBJ2-1, is DVKVTQSSRYLVKRTGEKVFLECVQDMDHENMFWYRQDPGLGLRLIYFSYDVKMKEKGDIPEGYSVSREKKERFSLILESASTNQTSMYLCASSPKWEVHEQFFGPGTRLTVL.

The gene calls are TRBV11-2 and TRBJ2-3; 7 bases are a match to TRBD2. The CDR3 contains 15 residues. The germline V gene has CDR1 SGHAT and CDR2 FQNNGV. With 5 bases clipped from V and 1 base from J, the junction kept 6 bases outside the gene matches. The CDR3, as DNA: TGTGCCAGCAGCCCCTCAGCGGGACGCACAGATACGCAGTATTTT. Translation: CASSPSAGRTDTQYF.

CDR3 sequence reads: CASSQEKDRGYEQYF. The CDR3 DNA reads TGCGCCAGCAGCCAAGAGAAGGACAGGGGGTACGAGCAGTACTTC. The chain couples TRBV4-1 to TRBJ2-7; 10 nucleotides agree with TRBD1. The trim removed 0 bases at V and 4 bases at J, leaving 3 bases unmatched. Germline V CDR1 and CDR2: MGHRA, YSYEKL. The CDR3 contains 15 residues.

V is TRBV27 and J is TRBJ2-7; 8 positions match TRBD1. Germline V gene lookup returns CDR1 MNHEY and CDR2 SMNVEV (reference sequence). V lost 6 bases and J lost 6; bases outside the gene matches: 13. This CDR3 is built from 15 residues. DNA for the CDR3: TGTGCCAGCAGCTTAGGCGTCACAGGGGGTGGCGAGCAGTACTTC. It encodes CASSLGVTGGGEQYF.

The V call is TRBV7-9, the J call TRBJ2-3; 10 positions agree with TRBD2. Germline CDR1 and CDR2: SEHNR and FQNEAQ (reference sequence). This CDR3 contains 16 residues. V dropped 5 bases and J dropped 1; count of bases not matched to a gene: 6. This CDR3 is CASSPWLAGGTDTQYF. CDR3 DNA sequence: TGTGCCAGCAGCCCCTGGCTAGCGGGGGGCACAGATACGCAGTATTTT.

V usage is TRBV7-3 and J usage is TRBJ1-1; D call uncertain. This CDR3 is 16 amino acids long. V shed 2 bases and J shed 6 bases, with 19 bases lying between them. Per germline, CDR1 SGHTA and CDR2 FQGTGA. CDR3 protein: CASSLGATGYGSEAFF. The CDR3 DNA reads as TGTGCCAGCAGCTTAGGAGCTACGGGGTATGGCTCTGAAGCTTTCTTT. The whole variable domain, remainder taken from reference TRBV7-3 and TRBJ1-1, is GAGVSQTPSNKVTEKGKYVELRCDPISGHTALYWYRQSLGQGPEFLIYFQGTGAADDSGLPNDRFFAVRPEGSVSTLKIQRTERGDSAVYLCASSLGATGYGSEAFFGQGTRLTVV.

This rearrangement joins TRBV29-1 to TRBJ2-3, with D possibly being TRBD2 (6 bases). The CDR3 is 14 amino acids. Germline V lookup: CDR1 SQVTM, CDR2 ANQGSEA. Trimming shortened V by 7 bases and J by 3 bases, and 17 bases separated the two germline ends. The CDR3 sequence is CSGATGVGTDTQYF. The CDR3 DNA sequence: TGCAGCGGCGCCACGGGGGTGGGGACAGATACGCAGTATTTT.

This chain connects TRBV12-5 to TRBJ2-1; weak D call: TRBD2 (7 bases). Trimming took off 5 bases at V and 3 bases at J, with 14 bases between the two ends. Germline CDR1 reads LGHNT; CDR2 reads FRNRAP. The CDR3 loop spans 15 amino acids. The CDR3 DNA is TGTGCTAGTGGTGGGGGGCTAGCGGTCTACAATGAGCAGTTCTTC. It codes for CASGGGLAVYNEQFF.

The chain couples TRBV7-9 to TRBJ2-7; 7 nucleotides match TRBD2. The V and J ends lost 3 bases and 2 bases, in that order; junction bases with no gene match: 7. The CDR3 runs to 15 residues. Germline CDR1 and CDR2: SEHNR and FQNEAQ (reference sequence). The CDR3 reads CASSLSRDYPYEQYF. Here the CDR3 DNA reads TGTGCCAGCAGCTTGAGCCGGGACTACCCCTACGAGCAGTACTTC.

The gene calls are TRBV19 and TRBJ2-1; TRBD2 agrees at 11 bases. CDR3 length: 14 residues. Germline values: CDR1 LNHDA, CDR2 SQIVND (reference sequence). Trimming took 6 bases from V and 5 from J; bases not matched to a gene: 3. Written as DNA, the CDR3 is TGTGCCAGTAGACTAGCGGGAGTAAACAATGAGCAGTTCTTC. Translated: CASRLAGVNNEQFF.

V and J are TRBV19 and TRBJ1-2, with D possibly being TRBD1 (5 bases). Germline V lookup: CDR1 LNHDA, CDR2 SQIVND (reference sequence). The CDR3 loop spans 14 amino acids. V was pared by 10 bases and J by 3 bases, with 18 bases between. As DNA, the CDR3 is TGTGCCACCAAGAGGGACTTCGGGGACTATGGCTACACCTTC. It yields the protein CATKRDFGDYGYTF.

This clone was seen a single time. The chain combines TRBV18 with TRBJ1-1, with 7 bases that match TRBD1. Germline V lookup: CDR1 KGHSH, CDR2 LQKENI. After removal of 4 bases from V and 4 bases from J, the junction contained 9 bases not matched to a gene. The CDR3 covers 15 residues. The CDR3 is CASSLDRIFATEAFF. The CDR3 DNA sequence: TGTGCCAGCTCACTGGACAGGATATTCGCCACTGAAGCTTTCTTT.

The chain combines TRBV28 with TRBJ2-5, with D uncertain. Trimming pared 2 bases from V and 2 bases from J, leaving 6 bases between. This CDR3 is 13 amino acids long. The germline CDR1 and CDR2 sequences are MDHEN and SYDVKM. The CDR3 region is CASSLGPQETQYF. The CDR3 DNA reads TGTGCCAGCAGTTTAGGGCCACAAGAGACCCAGTACTTC.